One sample yielded the 9 T cell receptor beta chains listed below, sequenced in a study of Ad26.COV2.S vaccination and SARS-CoV-2 variants. Produced via immunoSEQ multiplex PCR; TCRdb's table is partial and in-frame only. This sample has more than 350,000 clones, with 75% to 95% found just once. The treatment here: around 19 received Ad26.COV2.S at low or high dose, single or two shots; about 5 received placebo; per-sample allocation not given. Day 63 after the first injection of vaccine or placebo was the sampling time. Sequenced here: peripheral blood, sampled in a trial of Ad26.COV2.S vaccine versus placebo. These receptors were taken from a person aged 18-60 years who received the Ad26.COV2.S COVID-19 vaccine or a placebo.

This rearrangement joins TRBV6-4 to TRBJ2-1, with 8 bases lining up with TRBD2. Germline assignment: CDR1 MRHNA and CDR2 SNTAGT. V lost 10 bases, J lost 0 bases, and 8 bases stayed unmatched. This CDR3 is 15 amino acids long. CDR3 loop: CATSSGGNSYNEQFF. Written as DNA, the CDR3 is TGTGCCACTTCTTCGGGGGGGAACTCCTACAATGAGCAGTTCTTC.

This chain connects TRBV10-1 to TRBJ2-5; TRBD2 matches 9 bases. This CDR3 comprises 13 residues. CDR1 is WNHNN, CDR2 SYGVQD, per germline (reference sequence). The junction had 6 bases not matched to a gene; V was cut back by 8 bases and J by 5 bases. The CDR3 region is CASASGKFETQYF. The CDR3, as DNA: TGCGCCAGCGCTAGCGGGAAGTTTGAGACCCAGTACTTC.

This chain uses TRBV4-3 with TRBJ1-1, with TRBD1 as a possible D gene (5 bases). Trimming cost V 0 bases and J 5 bases, with 13 bases left between them. Germline loops: CDR1 LGHNA, CDR2 YSLEER. The CDR3 consists of 15 residues. CDR3 residues: CASSQDAQGRTEAFF. The CDR3 nucleotides are TGCGCCAGCAGCCAAGACGCCCAGGGTCGGACTGAAGCTTTCTTT.

The chain uses TRBV27 and TRBJ2-3; a possible D gene is TRBD1 (6 bases). Germline loops: CDR1 MNHEY, CDR2 SMNVEV (reference sequence). The CDR3 has 15 amino acids. V lost 3 bases and J 2 bases, leaving 12 bases between the germline ends. The CDR3 here is CASSFYRDNTDTQYF. The CDR3 DNA is TGTGCCAGCAGTTTTTACAGGGATAACACAGATACGCAGTATTTT.

The rearrangement uses TRBV6-2 or TRBV6-3 and TRBJ2-1; tentatively, D is TRBD2 (5 bases). Germline assignment: CDR1 MNHEY and CDR2 SVGEGT. CDR3 length: 13 amino acids. V was trimmed by 5 bases and J by 5 bases, leaving 10 bases between them. This CDR3 reads CASSRSGNNEQFF. CDR3 coding DNA: TGTGCCAGCAGTAGAAGCGGCAACAATGAGCAGTTCTTC.

This rearrangement joins TRBV19 to TRBJ1-6; D remains ambiguous. Germline loops: CDR1 LNHDA, CDR2 SQIVND (reference sequence). V dropped 0 bases and J dropped 7 bases, with 7 bases sitting between them. The CDR3 is 14 residues long. CDR3 sequence reads: CASSIDAKNSPLHF. CDR3 coding DNA: TGTGCCAGTAGTATAGATGCGAAGAATTCACCCCTCCACTTT.

The CDR3 reads CASSSGLAITEETQYF. The CDR3 DNA sequence: TGTGCCAGCAGCTCCGGACTAGCTATCACCGAAGAGACCCAGTACTTC. The chain is built from TRBV7-8 and TRBJ2-5, with 8 bases lining up with TRBD2. Germline trimming cut 4 bases from V and 3 bases from J; bases unmatched to any gene: 10. Germline lookup yields CDR1 SGHVS and CDR2 FQNEAQ. The CDR3 length is 16 residues.

This chain links TRBV5-1 with TRBJ2-1; possible D gene TRBD2, 6 bases. The CDR3 extends over 14 amino acids. Trimming removed 6 bases from V and 2 bases from J, with 12 bases in between. Germline V lookup: CDR1 SGHRS, CDR2 YFSETQ. The CDR3 region is CASTLASPYNEQFF. In DNA form, the CDR3 reads TGCGCCAGCACCCTAGCGAGCCCCTACAATGAGCAGTTCTTC.

The chain carries TRBV15 and TRBJ2-1, with a possible D match to TRBD2 (5 bases). Germline V gene lookup returns CDR1 LNHNV and CDR2 YYDKDF (reference sequence). Trimming pared 4 bases from V and 8 bases from J, leaving 24 bases between. The CDR3 totals 17 residues. This CDR3 reads CATSKDPAGPVSDEQFF. In DNA, the CDR3 is TGTGCCACCAGCAAAGACCCCGCGGGCCCGGTAAGCGATGAGCAGTTCTTC. The full variable domain, with the rest looked up from reference TRBV15 and TRBJ2-1, is DAMVIQNPRYQVTQFGKPVTLSCSQTLNHNVMYWYQQKSSQAPKLLFHYYDKDFNNEADTPDNFQSRRPNTSFCFLDIRSPGLGDTAMYLCATSKDPAGPVSDEQFFGPGTRLTVL.